A selection of T cell receptor beta chains follows, all from one sample in a study of a mutant IDH1 vaccine in newly diagnosed glioma. The table came from immunoSEQ multiplex PCR; TCRdb's copy has only in-frame clones and leaves some out. The data hold about 38,000 clones, with roughly three quarters observed a single time. The sample was PBMCs, taken from a glioma patient treated with radiotherapy, temozolomide or both. The receptors here all came from a man aged 40-49 years with glioma. Some clones in this sample may be carry-over from other donors' samples. The CDR3 runs from the conserved cysteine through the conserved F or W. D genes are given only for firm matches. The size field is filled for only some rows; it gives once, few, many or a size class.

. TRBJ2-5 . TRBV6-1 TGTGCCAGCAGTGACCGGGACATCCAAGAGACCCAGTACTTC CASSDRDIQETQYF
. TRBJ1-3 . TRBV4-2 TGTGCCAGCAGCCAAGAGCAGGGGTATACTGGAAACACCATATATTTT CASSQEQGYTGNTIYF
. TRBJ2-5 . TRBV9 TGTGCCAGCAGCGTAGGAGGAGAGACCCAGTACTTC CASSVGGETQYF
. TRBJ2-1 . TRBV10-3 TGTGCCATCAGTGAAAATGAGTCCCACAATGAGCAGTTCTTC CAISENESHNEQFF
. TRBJ2-5 . TRBV10-3 TGTGCCATCAGGGAGGGGGGGGACGCCCAGTACTTC CAIREGGDAQYF
. TRBJ2-7 TRBD2 TRBV5-4 TGTGCCAGCAGCGCGAGAGGACTAGCTACCGTCTCCTACGAGCAGTACTTC CASSARGLATVSYEQYF
. TRBJ1-6 . TRBV4-1 TGCGCCAGCAGCCAAGTTAATTCACCCCTCCACTTT CASSQVNSPLHF
. TRBJ2-7 TRBD2 TRBV9 TGTGCCAGCAGCGTACTAGCGGGGACTTCCTACGAGCAGTACTTC CASSVLAGTSYEQYF
. TRBJ1-1 . TRBV6-4 TGTGCCAGCAGCTGGACAGCGAACACTGAAGCTTTCTTT CASSWTANTEAFF
. TRBJ2-5 . TRBV20-1 TGCAGTGCTGCCGGGCCAGAGACCCAGTACTTC CSAAGPETQYF
. TRBJ2-7 . TRBV4-1 TGCGCCAGCAGCAAGGGGACGACGGGGGAGCAGTACTTC CASSKGTTGEQYF
. TRBJ1-2 TRBD1 TRBV28 TGTGCCAGCAGTTTATATGGCAGGGGGCTGGGTGTAAACTATGGCTACACCTTC CASSLYGRGLGVNYGYTF
. TRBJ1-1 TRBD1 TRBV4-2 TGTGCCAGCAGCCCGGGACAGCTAAACACTGAAGCTTTCTTT CASSPGQLNTEAFF
. TRBJ1-1 . TRBV5-8 TGTGCCAGCAGTTATTTTTTGAGGGGAAGGGGTAGAGCTTTCTTT CASSYFLRGRGRAFF
once TRBJ1-5 TRBD1 TRBV19 TGTGCCAGTAGAGGGACAGGGGCCACCAATCAGCCCCAGCATTTT CASRGTGATNQPQHF
. TRBJ2-5 . TRBV25-1 TGTGCCAGCAGTGAATCCACAGGGGGGGTTCAAGAGACCCAGTACTTC CASSESTGGVQETQYF
. TRBJ2-7 . TRBV10-2 TGCGCCAGCAGTGATTTAAGGCGGGGAGGCTACGAGCAGTACTTC CASSDLRRGGYEQYF
. TRBJ2-7 . TRBV5-1 TGCGCCAGCAGCCCCACCAGGAGAGGGCACGGGGGCGAGCAGTACTTC CASSPTRRGHGGEQYF
. TRBJ1-2 . TRBV2 TGTGCCAGCAGTGAAGGGTTGTGGGGATACATCAACTATGGCTACACCTTC CASSEGLWGYINYGYTF
. TRBJ1-6 TRBD1 TRBV18 TGTGCCAGCTCACCGATTCAGGGGGCCGCCTATAATTCACCCCTCCACTTT CASSPIQGAAYNSPLHF
. TRBJ2-5 . TRBV9 TGTGCCAGCAGCTCCAGGGGCTGGGGGGGGACCCAGTACTTC CASSSRGWGGTQYF
. TRBJ2-6 . TRBV7-9 TGTGCCAGCAGCTTAATCCTGGGTGGGGTCAACGTCCTGACTTTC CASSLILGGVNVLTF
. TRBJ2-5 . TRBV18 TGTGCCAGCTCACCACGGTCGGGGGATGCAGAGACCCAGTACTTC CASSPRSGDAETQYF
. TRBJ1-4 . TRBV5-8 TGTGCCAGCCGCGAGGGACGGACAGAAAAACTGTTTTTT CASREGRTEKLFF
. TRBJ1-2 . TRBV2 TGTGCCAGCAGGGAAGGGCGCATTCCCTATGGCTACACCTTC CASREGRIPYGYTF
. TRBJ2-7 . TRBV9 TGTGCCAGCAGCCCTGGAGGGGAACAGAGGTACGAGCAGTACTTC CASSPGGEQRYEQYF
. TRBJ1-2 TRBD1 TRBV6-4 TGTGCCAGCAGTGTCACGACAGGGGGTAGCGTCTATGGCTACACCTTC CASSVTTGGSVYGYTF
. TRBJ1-1 . TRBV20-1 TGCAGTGCTAGTCGGCTTGAAGCTTTCTTT CSASRLEAFF